A single sample gave rise to the 28 T cell receptor beta chains below, sequenced in a study of control samples from healthy donors and cancer patients. The repertoire was sequenced with immunoSEQ multiplex PCR; TCRdb's copy has only in-frame clones and lacks some. The sample totals approximately 190,000 clones. The source material was blood. These receptors were obtained from a woman in her twenties or thirties in good health.

This chain connects TRBV15 to TRBJ1-6, with TRBD1 matching over 8 bases. The CDR3 is 15 residues long. Germline lookup yields CDR1 LNHNV and CDR2 YYDKDF (reference sequence). V trimming: 5 bases; J trimming: 7 bases; junction bases outside the gene matches: 7. The CDR3 protein is CATSRDRGRNSPLHF. CDR3 DNA: TGTGCCACCAGCCGTGACAGGGGAAGGAATTCACCCCTCCACTTT.

The chain joins TRBV7-9 to TRBJ2-4, with D uncertain. The V and J ends lost 3 bases and 0 bases respectively, with 6 bases between them. This CDR3 comprises 14 residues. CDR1 and CDR2 (germline): SEHNR, FQNEAQ (reference sequence). CDR3 protein: CASSFREAKNIQYF. CDR3 DNA sequence: TGTGCCAGCAGCTTTAGGGAAGCCAAAAACATTCAGTACTTC.

The chain has TRBV6-5 and TRBJ1-1; 7 positions match TRBD1. Unmatched junction bases numbered 2, after V lost 4 bases and J lost 0 bases. The CDR3 contains 14 residues. Germline-derived CDR1 and CDR2 are MNHEY and SVGAGI. The CDR3 sequence: CASSWDSMNTEAFF. The CDR3 region has the DNA TGTGCCAGCAGTTGGGACAGCATGAACACTGAAGCTTTCTTT.

The chain joins TRBV7-2 to TRBJ2-6; the D is unclear. This CDR3 is 16 amino acids long. Germline-derived CDR1 and CDR2 are SGHTA and FQGNSA. V was cut by 1 base and J by 0 bases, with 7 bases left in between. The CDR3 nucleotides are TGTGCCAGCAGCTTAGTCCGATCCTCTGGGGCCAACGTCCTGACTTTC. It encodes CASSLVRSSGANVLTF. The complete variable domain, with remaining parts taken from reference TRBV7-2 and TRBJ2-6, reads GAGVSQSPSNKVTEKGKDVELRCDPISGHTALYWYRQSLGQGLEFLIYFQGNSAPDKSGLPSDRFSAERTGGSVSTLTIQRTQQEDSAVYLCASSLVRSSGANVLTFGAGSRLTVL.

This sequence joins TRBV9 and TRBJ1-4; 7 nucleotides agree with TRBD1. Germline V gene lookup returns CDR1 SGDLS and CDR2 YYNGEE. Trimming cost V 2 bases and J 0 bases; bases outside gene matches: 10. This CDR3 contains 18 residues. The CDR3: CASSVCTGEVSTNEKLFF. The CDR3 coding sequence is TGTGCCAGCAGCGTTTGTACAGGGGAGGTCTCAACTAATGAAAAACTGTTTTTT.

The rearrangement uses TRBV28 and TRBJ1-1, with D perhaps matching TRBD1 (6 bases). Trimming shortened V by 2 bases and J by 4 bases, and 23 bases separated the two germline ends. CDR1 is MDHEN, CDR2 SYDVKM, per germline. This CDR3 spans 18 amino acids. The chain's CDR3 is CASSLRWGALTSGTEAFF. Here the CDR3 DNA reads TGTGCCAGCAGTTTACGGTGGGGGGCGCTTACTTCGGGCACTGAAGCTTTCTTT.

Note on this clone: Other DNA sequences within the sample encode an identical CDR3. The chain couples TRBV12-5 to TRBJ1-1, with D hard to call. The germline V and J ends were trimmed by 2 bases and 1 base, with 5 bases remaining between them. CDR1 is LGHNT, CDR2 FRNRAP, per germline. This CDR3 has 13 residues. CDR3 loop: CASGLRENTEAFF. The DNA for the CDR3 is TGTGCTAGTGGTTTGAGGGAGAACACTGAAGCTTTCTTT.

The genes are TRBV27 and TRBJ1-1; D unclear. Germline CDR1 is MNHEY and CDR2 is SMNVEV (reference sequence). This CDR3 contains 14 residues. The V and J ends lost 0 bases and 0 bases respectively, with 5 bases between them. The CDR3 loop is CASSLSVMNTEAFF. CDR3 in DNA: TGTGCCAGCAGTTTATCTGTGATGAACACTGAAGCTTTCTTT.

This chain links TRBV3-1 (or the pseudogene TRBV3-2) with TRBJ2-7; D possibly corresponds to TRBD1 (5 bases). The CDR3 is 14 amino acids. Germline values: CDR1 LGHDT, CDR2 YNNKEL (reference sequence). Trimming pared 3 bases from V and 8 bases from J, leaving 17 bases between. The CDR3 DNA sequence: TGTGCCAGCAGCCAGGGTCAGGGTCAGAACAAGCAGTACTTC. Its protein is CASSQGQGQNKQYF.

This chain joins TRBV10-1 and TRBJ2-7; D possibly corresponds to TRBD2 (5 bases). CDR3 size: 14 residues. V was clipped by 3 bases and J by 0 bases, with 9 bases between them. CDR1 and CDR2 from the germline V gene are WNHNN and SYGVQD (reference sequence). The CDR3 region has the DNA TGCGCCAGCAGTGACGGACTCAGCTCCTACGAGCAGTACTTC. Protein product: CASSDGLSSYEQYF.

The chain couples TRBV5-6 to TRBJ1-4; D perhaps matches TRBD1 (6 bases). Trimming left V 4 bases short and J 2 bases short, with 15 bases between. There are 16 residues in the CDR3. The V gene's germline CDR1 is SGHDT and CDR2 YYEEEE. CDR3 sequence: CASSPMNRETNEKLFF. The CDR3 bases are TGTGCCAGCAGCCCAATGAACAGGGAGACTAATGAAAAACTGTTTTTT.

V gene TRBV5-4 combines with J gene TRBJ2-7; 7 bases fit TRBD1. Germline V gives CDR1 SGHNT, CDR2 YYREEE (reference sequence). The J segment lost 2 bases and the V segment lost 4 bases, leaving 9 bases of the junction unmatched. CDR3 size: 15 residues. DNA for the CDR3: TGTGCCAGCAGCCCAGGGACAACAGGGGCCTACGAGCAGTACTTC. It encodes CASSPGTTGAYEQYF.

As regards this clone: The germline gene is not matched at one end of the junction; a read error may be the cause. This rearrangement joins TRBV7-8 to TRBJ1-6; 7 nucleotides match TRBD1. Germline V gene sequence: CDR1 SGHVS, CDR2 FQNEAQ. The CDR3 consists of 18 residues. Here the CDR3 reads CASSLAFGQAVLNSLLHF. The DNA of the CDR3 is TGTGCCAGCAGCTTAGCTTTTGGACAGGCCGTACTAAATTCACTCCTCCACTTT.

This chain uses TRBV4-3 with TRBJ2-2; a weak D match, TRBD1 (7 bases). The V gene lost 3 bases and the J gene lost 5 bases, with 19 bases spanning the gap. This CDR3 has 17 residues. Germline V gene lookup returns CDR1 LGHNA and CDR2 YSLEER. The CDR3 nucleotides read TGCGCCAGCAGCCAGAGAGGAGGGGGCAGAAGGACCGGGGAGCTGTTTTTT. The encoded protein is CASSQRGGGRRTGELFF.

The V gene is TRBV27, the J gene TRBJ1-6, with TRBD1 as a possible D gene (6 bases). This CDR3 comprises 18 residues. CDR1 and CDR2 from the germline V gene are MNHEY and SMNVEV (reference sequence). Trimming pared 6 bases from V and 2 bases from J, leaving 20 bases between. CDR3 bases: TGTGCCAGCAGCCACGCGACAGGATCGATCCCCTATAATTCACCCCTCCACTTT. This encodes CASSHATGSIPYNSPLHF.

The chain is built from TRBV20-1 and TRBJ2-7; either TRBD1 or TRBD2 may supply D (6 bases each). The V gene lost 3 bases and the J gene lost 6 bases, with 12 bases spanning the gap. The CDR3 runs 12 residues. The germline CDR1 and CDR2 sequences are DFQATT and SNEGSKA (reference sequence). CDR3 sequence reads: CSASRGVPEQYF. As DNA, the CDR3 is TGCAGTGCTAGTAGGGGGGTACCCGAGCAGTACTTC.

This chain connects TRBV2 to TRBJ1-5; 10 bases match TRBD1. Germline V gene sequence: CDR1 SNHLY, CDR2 FYNNEI. The V segment lost 6 bases and the J segment 6 bases; nucleotides outside the gene matches: 8. This CDR3 contains 15 residues. The CDR3 bases are TGTGCCAGCAGACGGGACAGGGGCACGGTTCAGCCCCAGCATTTT. Translation: CASRRDRGTVQPQHF.

The chain carries TRBV5-1 and TRBJ2-3; no clear D gene. Germline assignment: CDR1 SGHRS and CDR2 YFSETQ. Trimming pared 3 bases from V and 4 bases from J, leaving 12 bases between. The CDR3 runs to 14 residues. The CDR3 is CASSSSMSSDTQYF. The CDR3 nucleotides read TGCGCCAGCAGCTCGTCGATGTCATCAGATACGCAGTATTTT.

The V and J genes are TRBV4-2 and TRBJ1-5; TRBD1 might be the D (6 bases). Germline CDR1 reads LGHNA; CDR2 reads YNFKEQ. This CDR3 spans 17 amino acids. With 2 bases removed from V and 2 bases from J, the gap between germline ends came to 16 bases. CDR3 bases: TGTGCCAGCAGCCAATTCAGGGGTCCAGACGGCAATCAGCCCCAGCATTTT. Translated: CASSQFRGPDGNQPQHF.

The chain uses TRBV5-1 and TRBJ2-7, with D uncertain. The V gene's germline CDR1 is SGHRS and CDR2 YFSETQ. Trimming shortened V by 4 bases and J by 5 bases, and 10 bases separated the two germline ends. CDR3 length equals 12 residues. The CDR3 protein is CASSPERHEQYF. In DNA, the CDR3 is TGCGCCAGCAGCCCGGAACGCCACGAGCAGTACTTC.

The gene calls are TRBV6-5 and TRBJ1-1; no definite D call. CDR1 is MNHEY, CDR2 SVGAGI, per germline. V lost 0 bases and J lost 6, with 2 bases in between. The CDR3 length is 11 residues. The CDR3 bases are TGTGCCAGCAGTTACTCGTCTGAAGCTTTCTTT. Amino acid sequence: CASSYSSEAFF.

The V call is TRBV7-9, the J call TRBJ1-1; unclear D gene. The germline gives CDR1 SEHNR, CDR2 FQNEAQ (reference sequence). The V end was cut by 1 base, the J end by 0 bases, with 15 bases between. The CDR3 covers 17 residues. In DNA, the CDR3 is TGTGCCAGCAGCTTAGGAGTAGCTTCAGCGATGAACACTGAAGCTTTCTTT. This codes for CASSLGVASAMNTEAFF.

This rearrangement joins TRBV15 to TRBJ2-1, with 8 bases fitting TRBD2. CDR1 and CDR2 (germline): LNHNV, YYDKDF (reference sequence). V dropped 4 bases and J dropped 9; count of bases not matched to a gene: 11. The CDR3 extends over 15 amino acids. CDR3 sequence: CATSIASGGAREQFF. DNA of the CDR3: TGTGCCACCAGCATTGCCAGCGGGGGTGCGCGTGAGCAGTTCTTC.

The chain is built from TRBV19 and TRBJ1-2; D gene uncertain. Trimming took off 1 base at V and 6 bases at J, with 3 bases between the two ends. The CDR3 runs to 11 residues. The germline gives CDR1 LNHDA, CDR2 SQIVND (reference sequence). CDR3 bases: TGTGCCAGTAGTATAGGAGATGGCTACACCTTC. It codes for CASSIGDGYTF.

The J gene is TRBJ1-2, the V gene TRBV29-1; 9 bases match TRBD1. V was clipped by 4 bases and J by 3 bases; unmatched bases: 9. Germline V gene sequence: CDR1 SQVTM, CDR2 ANQGSEA. This CDR3 spans 15 amino acids. CDR3 DNA: TGCAGCGTTGGACCGGGGACAGGGCTCGACTATGGCTACACCTTC. It encodes CSVGPGTGLDYGYTF.

The V call is TRBV3-1 (or the pseudogene TRBV3-2), the J call TRBJ2-7, with D perhaps matching TRBD1 (5 bases). Germline V gene lookup returns CDR1 LGHDT and CDR2 YNNKEL (reference sequence). V lost 4 bases, J lost 5 bases, and 15 bases lay in between. This CDR3 region has 14 residues. CDR3 DNA: TGTGCCAGCAGCCCTCCCGGGTCCAGGGACGAGCAGTACTTC. Translated: CASSPPGSRDEQYF.

The chain recombines TRBV15 with TRBJ2-7, with D perhaps matching TRBD1 (6 bases). V lost 8 bases and J lost 4, with 18 bases in between. This CDR3 spans 14 amino acids. The germline V gene encodes CDR1 LNHNV and CDR2 YYDKDF (reference sequence). In DNA, the CDR3 is TGTGCCACCGGAAGGGACACTGGGCCATACGAGCAGTACTTC. The encoded protein is CATGRDTGPYEQYF.

CDR3 residues: CATSGGTVNQPQHF. The CDR3 bases are TGTGCCACCAGTGGGGGGACAGTCAATCAGCCCCAGCATTTT. The chain recombines TRBV24-1 with TRBJ1-5, with 7 bases matching TRBD1. Germline CDR1 reads KGHDR; CDR2 reads SFDVKD. There are 14 residues in the CDR3. The junction had 3 bases not matched to a gene; V was cut back by 5 bases and J by 3 bases.